This TCR beta chain was sequenced in a study of blood T cell repertoires in COVID-19. Study-wide context: Samples of COVID-19 (acute and convalescent) were obtained from the United States, Italy and Spain.

Methods used by the authors: From reference gene primer amplification, estimates of nucleated cell counts were derived. Repertoires were generated with immunoSEQ multiplex PCR, while TCRdb's copy carries only in-frame clones and drops some. V and J calls and clone size are given by that table; D and trimming were obtained from the DNA. The sample lists 150,000 or so clones; approximately 85% were seen once. The trim removed 0 bases at V and 6 bases at J, leaving 2 bases unmatched. Germline CDR1 SGHRS, CDR2 YFSETQ. The CDR3 is made up of 14 amino acids. The source is a man in his 60s with active or convalescent COVID-19. Sequenced material: peripheral blood. V usage is TRBV5-1 and J usage is TRBJ1-5, with TRBD1 identical over 8 bases. The CDR3: CASSLEQGGQPQHF. The CDR3 DNA reads TGCGCCAGCAGCTTGGAACAGGGGGGTCAGCCCCAGCATTTT.